This TCR beta chain was sequenced in a study of blood T cell repertoires in COVID-19. About the research overall: Both acute and convalescent COVID-19 samples were obtained from the United States, Italy and Spain. Sources were T cells, B-cell-depleted T cells, or PBMCs; the material itself was cDNA or gDNA.

How the authors handled the data: Reference gene primer amplification gave estimated nucleated cell counts. TCRdb's table, derived via immunoSEQ multiplex PCR, lists solely in-frame clones and lacks some. That table supplies the V and J calls and clone size; D and trimming were determined from the DNA. This table holds about 300,000 clones, around 89% found once. Germline CDR1 and CDR2: SNHLY and FYNNEI. Trimming pared 1 base from V and 4 bases from J, leaving 11 bases between. The CDR3 sequence is 15 residues long. J is TRBJ1-5 and V is TRBV2, with D perhaps TRBD1 (5 bases). The sequence derives from a man aged 40-55 years with acute or convalescent COVID-19. The sequencing input was peripheral blood. The CDR3 sequence is CASSEGGTGNQPQHF. The CDR3 DNA is TGTGCCAGCAGTGAAGGAGGGACTGGTAATCAGCCCCAGCATTTT. Full variable domain (remainder filled in from reference TRBV2 and TRBJ1-5): EPEVTQTPSHQVTQMGQEVILRCVPISNHLYFYWYRQILGQKVEFLVSFYNNEISEKSEIFDDQFSVERPDGSNFTLKIRSTKLEDSAMYFCASSEGGTGNQPQHFGDGTRLSIL.